Below, one T cell receptor beta chain is given with its context. Produced via immunoSEQ multiplex PCR; TCRdb's table is partial and in-frame only. The data contain 75,000 to 95,000 clones, around 84% of them singletons. This sample was included in a study of blood T cell repertoires in COVID-19. The wider study: Sources were T cells, B-cell-depleted T cells, or PBMCs; the material itself was cDNA or gDNA.

The ends lost 1 base at V and 1 base at J; junction bases unmatched: 7. There are 18 residues in the CDR3. Germline V gives CDR1 LGHDT, CDR2 YNNKEL (reference sequence). The clonotype was recovered from a man aged 60-69 years with acute or convalescent COVID-19. The rearrangement uses TRBV3-1 (or the pseudogene TRBV3-2) and TRBJ1-5, with TRBD1 matching over 10 bases. Sequencing used peripheral blood. The CDR3 region is CASSQVDRGKGSNQPQHF. The DNA for the CDR3 is TGTGCCAGCAGCCAAGTGGACAGGGGGAAAGGAAGCAATCAGCCCCAGCATTTT.